The 18 T cell receptor beta chains below all came from one sample that was sequenced in a study of shared clonotypes between healthy human individuals. Clones were sequenced by immunoSEQ multiplex PCR, and TCRdb holds only the in-frame ones, with some missing. This sample yields approximately 2.5 million clones, of which roughly 93% are seen a single time; about 0.39% belongs to the top ten. The sequenced material came from naive CD4+ T cells from PBMCs. Subset of the sample: CD45RA+ positively selected. Receptors were obtained from a man younger than 35 in good health. Some clones in this sample may be carry-over from other donors' samples.

This clone showed up just once. Other DNA variants within this sample encode the same CDR3. The chain couples TRBV5-4 to TRBJ2-5; the match to TRBD2 covers 7 bases. Per the germline V gene, CDR1 is SGHNT and CDR2 is YYREEE (reference sequence). There are 14 residues in the CDR3. Trimming removed 0 bases from V and 5 bases from J; junction bases left unmatched: 4. CDR3 sequence (DNA): TGTGCCAGCAGCTTGGCCGGGGGAGGGGAGACCCAGTACTTC. Protein product: CASSLAGGGETQYF.

V gene TRBV7-8 combines with J gene TRBJ1-1; TRBD1 might be the D (5 bases). The V and J ends lost 5 bases and 5 bases respectively, with 15 bases between them. The CDR3 is 14 amino acids. Looked up from germline, CDR1 is SGHVS and CDR2 is FQNEAQ. CDR3 nucleotide sequence: TGTGCCAGCAGCACTCCGGTCCCAGGGACTGAAGCTTTCTTT. It encodes CASSTPVPGTEAFF.

This clone was observed a handful of times. Additional DNA sequences in this sample encode the identical CDR3. The V and J genes are TRBV28 and TRBJ1-5; 9 bases agree with TRBD1. Looked up from germline, CDR1 is MDHEN and CDR2 is SYDVKM. Trimming at V came to 2 bases and at J to 6 bases, leaving 2 bases not matched to a gene. This CDR3 is built from 14 residues. The CDR3 loop is CASSLRQGGQPQHF. In nucleotides, the CDR3 is TGTGCCAGCAGTTTACGACAGGGGGGTCAGCCCCAGCATTTT.

This clone was found a few times. The chain links TRBV19 to TRBJ1-5; the match to TRBD1 covers 7 bases. This CDR3 is built from 15 residues. Germline V CDR1 and CDR2: LNHDA, SQIVND (reference sequence). Trimming took 5 bases from V and 1 from J; bases not matched to a gene: 5. This chain's CDR3 is CASSPGQNSNQPQHF. DNA for the CDR3: TGTGCCAGTAGTCCGGGACAGAACAGCAATCAGCCCCAGCATTTT.

The chain combines TRBV10-3 with TRBJ1-4; D is uncertain. Germline CDR1 and CDR2: ENHRY and SYGVKD. V lost 10 bases to trimming and J lost 4 bases, with 10 bases between them. This CDR3 is 12 amino acids long. CDR3 loop: CATSWDNEKLFF. The CDR3 DNA follows: TGTGCCACCTCCTGGGATAATGAAAAACTGTTTTTT.

In this sample, this clone turned up once. The chain links TRBV19 to TRBJ2-7; no reliable D call. Trimming stripped 4 bases from V and 6 bases from J, with 10 bases between. The CDR3 has 12 residues. CDR1 and CDR2 from the germline V gene are LNHDA and SQIVND (reference sequence). CDR3 protein: CASSTRASEQYF. As DNA, the CDR3 is TGTGCCAGTAGTACTAGAGCTTCCGAGCAGTACTTC.

This chain links TRBV18 with TRBJ1-2; 7 bases agree with TRBD1. Germline V gives CDR1 KGHSH, CDR2 LQKENI. With V trimmed by 3 bases and J by 7 bases, 8 bases remained unmatched. The CDR3 runs 14 residues. CDR3 DNA: TGTGCCAGCTCACCTACACAACCAGGGGGTGGCTACACCTTC. It yields the protein CASSPTQPGGGYTF.

The J gene is TRBJ1-2, the V gene TRBV25-1; no reliable D call. The germline V and J ends were trimmed by 3 bases and 0 bases, with 8 bases remaining between them. This CDR3 region has 14 residues. Germline-derived CDR1 and CDR2 are MGHDK and SYGVNS. CDR3 loop: CASSERIANYGYTF. The CDR3 DNA reads TGTGCCAGCAGTGAGCGGATAGCTAACTATGGCTACACCTTC.

The rearrangement joins TRBV7-9 to TRBJ1-2, with no clear D. V was cut by 5 bases and J by 10 bases, with 17 bases left in between. The CDR3 is made up of 13 amino acids. Germline CDR1 reads SEHNR; CDR2 reads FQNEAQ (reference sequence). The CDR3 protein is CASSHFSVGSYTF. CDR3 bases: TGTGCCAGCAGCCACTTTTCAGTAGGATCCTACACCTTC.

This clone came up once. V gene TRBV28 combines with J gene TRBJ1-2; 8 bases agree with TRBD1. The germline gives CDR1 MDHEN, CDR2 SYDVKM. CDR3 length equals 15 residues. V was clipped by 5 bases and J by 8 bases; unmatched bases: 13. The CDR3 region is CASSGQGIVVYGYTF. The CDR3 DNA follows: TGTGCCAGCAGTGGACAGGGTATCGTCGTTTACGGCTACACCTTC.

This clone was observed a single time. The sample contains more than one DNA sequence encoding this CDR3. V gene TRBV28 combines with J gene TRBJ1-3, with 7 bases identical to TRBD1. CDR3 length: 14 amino acids. In germline, CDR1 is MDHEN, CDR2 SYDVKM. J lost 3 bases, V lost 6 bases, and 5 bases had no gene match. The CDR3 here is CASSRQGSGNTIYF. The CDR3 DNA reads TGTGCCAGCAGCCGACAGGGTAGTGGAAACACCATATATTTT.

This clone has only a few counts. The V and J genes are TRBV20-1 and TRBJ1-1; D is undetermined. The V gene lost 7 bases and the J gene lost 10 bases, with 10 bases spanning the gap. The germline gives CDR1 DFQATT, CDR2 SNEGSKA (reference sequence). CDR3 size: 9 residues. CDR3: CSVTIGAFF. CDR3 nucleotide sequence: TGCAGTGTCACGATTGGAGCTTTCTTT.

The chain recombines TRBV5-5 with TRBJ2-5; TRBD2 agrees at 7 bases. J was trimmed by 4 bases and V by 4 bases; bases with no gene match: 10. This CDR3 is 15 amino acids long. CDR1 SGHKS and CDR2 YYEKEE come from the germline V gene (reference sequence). The CDR3 region is CASSPIPGGGETQYF. The CDR3 region has the DNA TGTGCCAGCAGCCCCATCCCGGGAGGAGGAGAGACCCAGTACTTC.

This rearrangement joins TRBV28 to TRBJ2-2; 10 nucleotides align to TRBD2. Germline V gene data show CDR1 as MDHEN and CDR2 as SYDVKM. The J segment lost 4 bases and the V segment lost 10 bases, leaving 12 bases of the junction unmatched. There are 16 residues in the CDR3. In DNA, the CDR3 is TGTGCCATTTCCCCTAGCGGGAGACGGTTCACCGGGGAGCTGTTTTTT. This codes for CAISPSGRRFTGELFF.

The gene calls are TRBV19 and TRBJ1-2, with D uncertain. The CDR3 runs 15 residues. The germline V and J ends were trimmed by 6 bases and 3 bases, with 17 bases remaining between them. The germline gives CDR1 LNHDA, CDR2 SQIVND (reference sequence). The CDR3 region is CASRYSRGPYYGYTF. Here the CDR3 DNA reads TGTGCCAGTAGATATTCTAGAGGGCCATACTATGGCTACACCTTC. The entire variable domain, with the rest obtained from reference TRBV19 and TRBJ1-2, is as follows: DGGITQSPKYLFRKEGQNVTLSCEQNLNHDAMYWYRQDPGQGLRLIYYSQIVNDFQKGDIAEGYSVSREKKESFPLTVTSAQKNPTAFYLCASRYSRGPYYGYTFGSGTRLTVV.

V usage is TRBV29-1 and J usage is TRBJ2-3, with D possibly called TRBD1 or TRBD2 (5 bases each). Germline assignment: CDR1 SQVTM and CDR2 ANQGSEA. Trimming removed 8 bases from V and 2 bases from J, with 14 bases in between. The CDR3 sequence is 13 residues long. CDR3 DNA sequence: TGCAGCTTACGGGGCAGATACACAGATACGCAGTATTTT. Encoded protein: CSLRGRYTDTQYF.

The chain recombines TRBV6-5 with TRBJ1-5, with a possible D match to TRBD1 (6 bases). Germline CDR1 is MNHEY and CDR2 is SVGAGI. The CDR3 is 15 residues long. Trimming stripped 6 bases from V and 0 bases from J, with 12 bases between. The CDR3 spells CASRRRGNSNQPQHF. The CDR3 nucleotides are TGTGCCAGCAGACGGAGGGGGAATAGCAATCAGCCCCAGCATTTT.

The chain carries TRBV10-3 and TRBJ2-1; D not resolved. The germline V and J ends were trimmed by 4 bases and 8 bases, with 6 bases remaining between them. The CDR3 is 11 residues long. Germline V CDR1 and CDR2: ENHRY, SYGVKD. The CDR3 region is CAISGFDEQFF. As DNA, the CDR3 is TGTGCCATCAGTGGTTTCGATGAGCAGTTCTTC.